The 17 T cell receptor beta chains presented below share a single source sample, sequenced in a study of blood T cell repertoires in COVID-19 (dated by TCRdb to the early 2020s). The library was prepared using the immunoSEQ multiplex PCR assay. Drawn from immuneACCESS, this table holds only the in-frame rearrangements with V and J called that TCRdb kept. Clones are partly lost; checked studies trace under half to an unresolved V gene and leave the rest unexplained. The sample data list about 240,000 clones, and roughly 86% of these were observed just once. Clones ranked in the top ten supply about 3.5% of the sample. Sequencing was carried out using PBMCs or T cells enriched from blood (not recorded which). The source is a woman in her 40s with acute COVID-19.

This clone appeared a single time. J is TRBJ1-1 and V is TRBV6-5, with no clear D. Between the trimmed V and J ends, which lost 7 bases and 9 bases, there was a span of 15 bases. Germline values: CDR1 MNHEY, CDR2 SVGAGI. The CDR3 is made up of 12 amino acids. CDR3 bases: TGTGCCAGCAAAGGCCGGCGGGTCAAAGCTTTCTTT. It translates to CASKGRRVKAFF.

The gene calls are TRBV5-1 and TRBJ2-2, with TRBD1 matching 7 bases. Germline V lookup: CDR1 SGHRS, CDR2 YFSETQ. The CDR3 is 14 amino acids. V trimming: 7 bases; J trimming: 3 bases; junction bases outside the gene matches: 6. DNA for the CDR3: TGCGCCAGCGGGATAACAGGGGACACCGGGGAGCTGTTTTTT. It translates to CASGITGDTGELFF.

This clone has a handful of counts. This sequence joins TRBV6-5 and TRBJ2-5, with D possibly matching TRBD2 (6 bases). The CDR3 is made up of 15 amino acids. Germline CDR1 reads MNHEY; CDR2 reads SVGAGI. Between the trimmed V and J ends, which lost 7 bases and 0 bases, there was a span of 15 bases. CDR3 bases: TGTGCCAGCACCCGGGCGGGAATACACCAAGAGACCCAGTACTTC. Its protein is CASTRAGIHQETQYF.

This chain connects TRBV11-2 to TRBJ1-5; 9 positions agree with TRBD1. V gave up 3 bases and J gave up 3 bases; unmatched junction bases: 3. This CDR3 has 15 residues. The germline CDR1 and CDR2 sequences are SGHAT and FQNNGV. CDR3 bases: TGTGCCAGCAGCTTGACAGGGGGTGACAATCAGCCCCAGCATTTT. It translates to CASSLTGGDNQPQHF.

The chain employs TRBV28 and TRBJ1-5; 8 nucleotides line up with TRBD1. The length of the CDR3 is 15 residues. V lost 5 bases, J lost 8 bases, and 11 bases stayed unmatched. CDR1 and CDR2 (germline): MDHEN, SYDVKM. CDR3 coding DNA: TGTGCCAGCAGTCCTCAACAGGGGGGAGGGGAGCCCCAGCATTTT. Translated: CASSPQQGGGEPQHF.

The chain joins TRBV19 to TRBJ2-3; D might be TRBD2 (6 bases). The germline CDR1 and CDR2 sequences are LNHDA and SQIVND (reference sequence). The CDR3 is 16 residues long. The V gene lost 2 bases and the J gene lost 1 base, with 13 bases spanning the gap. CDR3 DNA: TGTGCCAGTAGTATATCTGGTAGCGGAGGCACAGATACGCAGTATTTT. Its translation is CASSISGSGGTDTQYF.

J is TRBJ2-2 and V is TRBV4-2; D uncertain. Trimming shortened V by 0 bases and J by 4 bases, and 9 bases separated the two germline ends. The CDR3 extends over 15 amino acids. CDR1 and CDR2 from the germline V gene are LGHNA and YNFKEQ. This CDR3 reads CASSQDSGITGELFF. In nucleotides, the CDR3 is TGTGCCAGCAGCCAAGATTCGGGTATCACCGGGGAGCTGTTTTTT.

The V call is TRBV11-2, the J call TRBJ2-1, with 8 bases aligning to TRBD2. CDR1 SGHAT and CDR2 FQNNGV come from the germline V gene. V lost 5 bases, J lost 7 bases, and 4 bases stayed unmatched. There are 13 residues in the CDR3. CDR3 amino acids: CASSRSGNNEQFF. CDR3 DNA sequence: TGTGCCAGCAGCCGTAGCGGGAATAATGAGCAGTTCTTC.

The V gene is TRBV6-5, the J gene TRBJ2-7; 7 nucleotides align to TRBD2. V trimming: 6 bases; J trimming: 0 bases; junction bases outside the gene matches: 8. CDR3 size: 15 residues. Germline assignment: CDR1 MNHEY and CDR2 SVGAGI. CDR3 residues: CASSLIAGRSYEQYF. CDR3 sequence (DNA): TGTGCCAGCAGCCTTATAGCGGGCCGCTCCTACGAGCAGTACTTC.

As for this clone: This CDR3 is also generated by other DNA sequences in the sample. The CDR3 loop reads CASSVTSGRSSYNEQFF. DNA for the CDR3: TGTGCCAGCAGTGTAACTAGCGGGAGGAGCTCCTACAATGAGCAGTTCTTC. The rearrangement links TRBV2 to TRBJ2-1; 12 bases are shared with TRBD2. The V and J ends lost 4 bases and 0 bases, in that order; junction bases with no gene match: 4. This CDR3 has 17 amino acids. Germline-derived CDR1 and CDR2 are SNHLY and FYNNEI.

The genes are TRBV2 and TRBJ1-1, with D possibly matching TRBD1 (6 bases). Trimming cost V 7 bases and J 0 bases, with 12 bases left between them. The CDR3 spans 14 residues. CDR1 SNHLY and CDR2 FYNNEI come from the germline V gene. DNA of the CDR3: TGTGCCAGCACCCGGACAGCGATGAACACTGAAGCTTTCTTT. It codes for CASTRTAMNTEAFF.

This clone was picked up one time. This rearrangement joins TRBV7-9 to TRBJ2-5; TRBD2 might be the D (8 bases). There are 17 residues in the CDR3. V was trimmed by 5 bases and J by 1 base, leaving 20 bases between them. In germline, CDR1 is SEHNR, CDR2 FQNEAQ (reference sequence). In DNA form, the CDR3 reads TGTGCCAGCAGCCCCCAGGGGGGCGGGAGGCCCCAAGAGACCCAGTACTTC. The encoded protein is CASSPQGGGRPQETQYF.

The rearrangement joins TRBV27 to TRBJ1-5; 8 nucleotides agree with TRBD1. V gave up 6 bases and J gave up 5 bases; unmatched junction bases: 6. The CDR3 loop spans 14 amino acids. Per the germline V gene, CDR1 is MNHEY and CDR2 is SMNVEV (reference sequence). As DNA, the CDR3 is TGTGCCAGCAGCTGGACAGGGATTCATCAGCCCCAGCATTTT. It codes for CASSWTGIHQPQHF.

The chain employs TRBV28 and TRBJ2-1; tentative D call: TRBD1 (5 bases). CDR1 and CDR2 from the germline V gene are MDHEN and SYDVKM. The CDR3 spans 14 residues. Trimming left V 4 bases short and J 4 bases short, with 11 bases between. In nucleotides, the CDR3 is TGTGCCAGCAGTTCGCTGACAGATTACAATGAGCAGTTCTTC. Its protein product is CASSSLTDYNEQFF.

CDR3 nucleotide sequence: TGCGCCAGCAGCTTGGTAAGGGGTGGCTACACCTTC. This gives the protein CASSLVRGGYTF. The V gene is TRBV5-1, the J gene TRBJ1-2, with D perhaps TRBD1 (5 bases). V lost 0 bases and J lost 7, with 7 bases in between. This CDR3 region has 12 residues. Germline lookup yields CDR1 SGHRS and CDR2 YFSETQ.

The chain joins TRBV11-3 to TRBJ2-2; D ambiguous. Trimming cost V 2 bases and J 3 bases, with 4 bases left between them. The CDR3 spans 13 residues. Germline CDR1 SGHNT, CDR2 YENEEA. CDR3 region: CASSLIDTGELFF. The CDR3 nucleotides read TGTGCCAGCAGCTTAATAGACACCGGGGAGCTGTTTTTT.

This clone was detected once. This sequence joins TRBV19 and TRBJ2-2; 8 bases agree with TRBD1. CDR1 LNHDA and CDR2 SQIVND come from the germline V gene (reference sequence). The CDR3 loop spans 16 amino acids. Germline trimming cut 6 bases from V and 6 bases from J; bases unmatched to any gene: 12. The CDR3 DNA reads TGTGCCAGTAGCCGACAGGGGTGGGGACAGTCCGGGGAGCTGTTTTTT. This codes for CASSRQGWGQSGELFF.